This T cell receptor beta chain is drawn from a study of T cells after yellow fever vaccination. Study results and caveats: Subsequent booster samples again held most clones from primary vaccination (96% CD4, about 85% CD8).

For this clonotype: Its antigen is still unknown.

V was pared by 2 bases and J by 0 bases, with 8 bases between. The CDR3 is 14 amino acids. Germline loops: CDR1 SGHKS, CDR2 YYEKEE (reference sequence). For TCR, cDNA came from 5'RACE template switching, which added a universal primer site and UMIs. Using its own MiXCR run on the 5' RACE reads, TCRdb lists one record per CDR3 protein. The sample has hundreds of thousands of distinct CDR3 sequences, around 12% seen once; the top ten hold about 15%. This receptor was identified in a man younger than 40 who received the YFV17D yellow fever vaccine. The sample in question was PBMCs, obtained on the day of the yellow fever booster vaccination. V and J are TRBV5-5 and TRBJ1-1; D not certain. In DNA, the CDR3 is TGTGCCAGCAGCTTTACTGGGTTGAACACTGAAGCTTTCTTT. Its translation: CASSFTGLNTEAFF.